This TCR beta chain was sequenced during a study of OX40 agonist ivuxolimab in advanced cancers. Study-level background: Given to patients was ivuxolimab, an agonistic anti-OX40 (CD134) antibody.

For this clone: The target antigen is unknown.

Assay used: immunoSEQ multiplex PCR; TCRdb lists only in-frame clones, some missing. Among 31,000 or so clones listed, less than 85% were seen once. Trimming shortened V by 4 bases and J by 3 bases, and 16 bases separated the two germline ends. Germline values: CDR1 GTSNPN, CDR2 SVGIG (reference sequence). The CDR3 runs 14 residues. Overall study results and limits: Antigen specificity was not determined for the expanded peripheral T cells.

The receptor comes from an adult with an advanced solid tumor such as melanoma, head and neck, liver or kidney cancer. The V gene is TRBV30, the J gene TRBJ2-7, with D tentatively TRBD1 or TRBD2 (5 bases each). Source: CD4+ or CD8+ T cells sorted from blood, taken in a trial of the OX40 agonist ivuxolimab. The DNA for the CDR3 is TGTGCCTGGAACCCTTCGGGACCCCTCTACGAGCAGTACTTC. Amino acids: CAWNPSGPLYEQYF.